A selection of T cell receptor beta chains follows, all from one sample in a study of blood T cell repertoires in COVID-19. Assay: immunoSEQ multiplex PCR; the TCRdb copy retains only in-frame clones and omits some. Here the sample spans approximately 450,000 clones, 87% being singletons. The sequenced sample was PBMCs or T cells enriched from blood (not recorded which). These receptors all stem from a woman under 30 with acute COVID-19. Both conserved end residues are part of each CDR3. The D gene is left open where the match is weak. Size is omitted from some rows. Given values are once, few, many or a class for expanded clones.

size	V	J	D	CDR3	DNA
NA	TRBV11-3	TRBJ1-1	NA	CASSDRNRANTEAFF	TGTGCCAGCAGCGACAGAAACAGGGCGAACACTGAAGCTTTCTTT
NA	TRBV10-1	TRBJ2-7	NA	CASSEPGAYEQYF	TGCGCCAGCAGTGAGCCGGGTGCCTACGAGCAGTACTTC
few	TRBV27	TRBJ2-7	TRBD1	CASRFLGQGAYEQYF	TGTGCCAGCAGGTTTCTCGGACAGGGGGCCTACGAGCAGTACTTC
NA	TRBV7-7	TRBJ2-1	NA	CASSLNVRGGNEQFF	TGTGCCAGCAGCTTAAATGTTAGAGGGGGCAATGAGCAGTTCTTC
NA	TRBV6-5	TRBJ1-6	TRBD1	CASSYDRTGRTPLHF	TGTGCCAGCAGTTACGATAGGACAGGGAGGACACCCCTCCACTTT
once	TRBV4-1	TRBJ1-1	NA	CASSLPRGGTTEAFF	TGCGCCAGCAGCCTCCCCCGCGGCGGCACCACTGAAGCTTTCTTT
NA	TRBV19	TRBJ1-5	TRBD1	CASDRGSRINQPQHF	TGTGCCAGTGACAGGGGTTCAAGAATCAATCAGCCCCAGCATTTT
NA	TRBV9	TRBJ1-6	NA	CASSVRIEAPGPGRSPLHF	TGTGCCAGCAGCGTCCGCATAGAGGCGCCGGGTCCCGGGAGGTCACCCCTCCACTTT
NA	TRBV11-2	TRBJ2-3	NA	CANSLSRGAHGLDTQYF	TGTGCCAACAGCTTATCCCGCGGTGCTCACGGATTAGATACGCAGTATTTT
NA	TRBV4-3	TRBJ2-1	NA	CASSQNGLPDEQFF	TGCGCCAGCAGCCAAAATGGACTCCCAGATGAGCAGTTCTTC
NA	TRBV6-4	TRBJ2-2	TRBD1	CASSDGQGNTGELFF	TGTGCCAGCAGTGACGGACAGGGAAACACCGGGGAGCTGTTTTTT
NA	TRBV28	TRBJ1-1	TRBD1	CASSGTGEVNTEAFF	TGTGCCAGCAGTGGCACAGGGGAAGTGAACACTGAAGCTTTCTTT
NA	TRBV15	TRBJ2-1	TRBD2	CATSRTSGLNNEQFF	TGTGCCACCAGCAGGACTAGCGGGCTTAACAATGAGCAGTTCTTC
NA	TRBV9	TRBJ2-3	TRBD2	CASSVEPNRAGADTDTQYF	TGTGCCAGCAGCGTGGAGCCTAATCGAGCGGGGGCCGACACAGATACGCAGTATTTT